These 14 T cell receptor beta chains were sequenced from one sample in a study of blood T cell repertoires in COVID-19. Profiling relied on immunoSEQ multiplex PCR, and the TCRdb table lists in-frame clones only, not all of them. Here the sample spans hundreds of thousands of clones, around 90% being singletons. The sample consisted of PBMCs or T cells enriched from blood (not recorded which). The receptors were sampled from a woman in her 30s who had recovered from COVID-19.

The chain carries TRBV11-2 and TRBJ1-2; TRBD1 aligns across 8 bases. With V trimmed by 4 bases and J by 1 base, 5 bases remained unmatched. The CDR3 has 15 residues. Germline V CDR1 and CDR2: SGHAT, FQNNGV. The CDR3 DNA sequence: TGTGCCAGCAGCTCTCGGGACAGGAGTAACTATGGCTACACCTTC. Its protein product is CASSSRDRSNYGYTF.

The chain has TRBV7-6 and TRBJ2-2; the D gene is possibly TRBD1 (6 bases). The CDR3 runs to 16 residues. CDR1 is SGHVS, CDR2 FNYEAQ, per germline. Trimming took off 1 base at V and 2 bases at J, with 11 bases between the two ends. In DNA, the CDR3 is TGTGCCAGCAGCTTAGGGGGGCGCGGCAACACCGGGGAGCTGTTTTTT. Translated, it gives CASSLGGRGNTGELFF.

The chain combines TRBV27 with TRBJ1-6; D is perhaps TRBD1 (5 bases). Deletions cut 5 bases from V and 6 bases from J, with 11 bases between. Per the germline V gene, CDR1 is MNHEY and CDR2 is SMNVEV (reference sequence). The CDR3 spans 14 residues. The CDR3 DNA reads as TGTGCCAGCAGTGGGGCCAGGGTTAATTCACCCCTCCACTTT. Translation: CASSGARVNSPLHF.

The gene calls are TRBV7-8 and TRBJ1-1; 8 bases map to TRBD1. This CDR3 has 17 residues. The ends lost 5 bases at V and 4 bases at J; junction bases unmatched: 15. Germline assignment: CDR1 SGHVS and CDR2 FQNEAQ. DNA of the CDR3: TGTGCCAGCAGCACAAGGACAGGGAGGGGGACCAGCACTGAAGCTTTCTTT. It yields the protein CASSTRTGRGTSTEAFF.

The chain is built from TRBV28 and TRBJ2-2; 7 bases are a match to TRBD2. Germline CDR1 MDHEN, CDR2 SYDVKM. CDR3 length: 19 amino acids. J lost 3 bases, V lost 4 bases, and 17 bases had no gene match. The CDR3 DNA sequence: TGTGCCAGCAGTTCCCCGGGACTACCGACCCCAAGGGACACCGGGGAGCTGTTTTTT. Protein: CASSSPGLPTPRDTGELFF.

This chain uses TRBV2 with TRBJ1-1, with 7 positions matching TRBD1. The CDR3 covers 13 residues. The germline gives CDR1 SNHLY, CDR2 FYNNEI. After removal of 5 bases from V and 4 bases from J, the junction contained 4 bases not matched to a gene. The CDR3 sequence: CASSFRQGTEAFF. As DNA, the CDR3 is TGTGCCAGCAGTTTCCGACAGGGCACTGAAGCTTTCTTT.

The sample holds a few counts of this clone. V usage is TRBV28 and J usage is TRBJ1-5; TRBD1 agrees at 8 bases. Germline assignment: CDR1 MDHEN and CDR2 SYDVKM. The CDR3 is 13 amino acids. V shed 6 bases, J shed 4 bases, and the junction held 2 bases outside the gene matches. The CDR3 sequence: CASRDRENQPQHF. As DNA, the CDR3 is TGTGCCAGCAGGGACAGGGAGAATCAGCCCCAGCATTTT.

The sample holds one count of this clone. The chain joins TRBV30 to TRBJ2-7; 9 bases are shared with TRBD2. This CDR3 is 15 amino acids long. The J segment lost 5 bases and the V segment lost 0 bases, leaving 8 bases of the junction unmatched. Germline V lookup: CDR1 GTSNPN, CDR2 SVGIG (reference sequence). CDR3 in DNA: TGTGCCTGGAGTGTACGCGGGAGGGCCCCGAACGAGCAGTACTTC. It translates to CAWSVRGRAPNEQYF.

This chain connects TRBV7-3 to TRBJ1-1, with TRBD1 matching 7 bases. From germline, CDR1 is SGHTA and CDR2 FQGTGA. The V segment lost 7 bases and the J segment 1 base; nucleotides outside the gene matches: 3. The CDR3 is 13 amino acids. CDR3 residues: CASKGQPNTEAFF. DNA of the CDR3: TGTGCCAGCAAGGGACAGCCGAACACTGAAGCTTTCTTT. Drawing the rest from reference TRBV7-3 and TRBJ1-1, the complete variable domain is GAGVSQTPSNKVTEKGKYVELRCDPISGHTALYWYRQSLGQGPEFLIYFQGTGAADDSGLPNDRFFAVRPEGSVSTLKIQRTERGDSAVYLCASKGQPNTEAFFGQGTRLTVV.

The rearrangement uses TRBV29-1 and TRBJ1-3; perhaps TRBD1 as D (5 bases). CDR1 and CDR2 from the germline V gene are SQVTM and ANQGSEA. This CDR3 is built from 14 residues. The V end was cut by 4 bases, the J end by 1 base, with 11 bases between. The CDR3 DNA reads TGCAGCGTTGTCGTGCAGGGATCTGGAAACACCATATATTTT. Translation: CSVVVQGSGNTIYF.

This chain's CDR3 is CASSDQGSNVLTF. The CDR3 DNA follows: TGTGCCAGCAGCGACCAGGGTTCCAACGTCCTGACTTTC. The J gene is TRBJ2-6, the V gene TRBV13; weak D call: TRBD1 (5 bases). Trimming took off 5 bases at V and 8 bases at J, with 10 bases between the two ends. The germline V gene encodes CDR1 PRHDT and CDR2 FYEKMQ (reference sequence). The CDR3 runs 13 residues.

The rearrangement uses TRBV21-1 and TRBJ1-6; the table calls TRBD1, which could not be checked here. TRBV21-1 is recorded as a pseudogene. This CDR3 has 14 amino acids. CDR3 sequence reads: CASREDREDSPLHF. As DNA, the CDR3 is TGTGCCAGCAGAGAGGACAGGGAGGATTCACCCCTCCACTTT.

This chain links TRBV7-9 with TRBJ1-2, with D possibly being TRBD1 (5 bases). Germline-derived CDR1 and CDR2 are SEHNR and FQNEAQ (reference sequence). V was trimmed by 3 bases and J by 2 bases, leaving 13 bases between them. The CDR3 runs to 15 residues. CDR3 sequence reads: CASSLVGQGNYGYTF. For the CDR3, the DNA is TGTGCCAGCAGCTTGGTCGGGCAGGGCAACTATGGCTACACCTTC. Complete variable domain (other parts from reference TRBV7-9 and TRBJ1-2): DTGVSQNPRHKITKRGQNVTFRCDPISEHNRLYWYRQTLGQGPEFLTYFQNEAQLEKSRLLSDRFSAERPKGSFSTLEIQRTEQGDSAMYLCASSLVGQGNYGYTFGSGTRLTVV.

This rearrangement joins TRBV27 to TRBJ1-4; possible D gene TRBD1, 6 bases. The length of the CDR3 is 14 residues. Trimming removed 3 bases at V and 8 bases at J, with 13 bases between. The germline CDR1 and CDR2 sequences are MNHEY and SMNVEV (reference sequence). The CDR3 sequence is CASSFQGRREKLFF. DNA for the CDR3: TGTGCCAGCAGTTTTCAGGGGCGCAGAGAAAAACTGTTTTTT.